The present entry profiles one T cell receptor beta chain with its context. V lost 6 bases to trimming and J lost 1 base, with 6 bases between them. Per the germline V gene, CDR1 is KGHSH and CDR2 is LQKENI. CDR3 size: 12 residues. The data derive from a study of OX40 agonist ivuxolimab in advanced cancers. About the study: Every patient in dose escalation had hepatocellular carcinoma, melanoma, renal cell or head and neck cancer. Prior checkpoint blockade (anti-PD-1, anti-PD-L1 or anti-CTLA-4) was permitted; 40% had it. Partial responses occurred in Three dose-escalation patients, one with hepatocellular carcinoma and two with cutaneous melanoma.

This table comes from immunoSEQ multiplex PCR, and its TCRdb copy is limited to in-frame clones, with some not included. The sample includes 49,000 or so clones, roughly 90% of them seen just once. The chain uses TRBV18 and TRBJ1-1; D gene ambiguous. The source material was CD4+ or CD8+ T cells sorted from blood, sampled in a trial of the OX40 agonist ivuxolimab. The receptor's source is an adult with an advanced solid tumor such as melanoma, head and neck, liver or kidney cancer. This CDR3 is CASSPENTEAFF. CDR3 nucleotide sequence: TGTGCCAGCTCCCCAGAGAACACTGAAGCTTTCTTT.